The 28 T cell receptor beta chains below come from one sample, sequenced in a study of blood T cell repertoires in COVID-19. Using immunoSEQ multiplex PCR, the repertoire was profiled, and TCRdb retains in-frame clones only, with some absent. The sample lists approximately 200,000 clones, 87% occurring once. Sequenced sample: peripheral blood. The receptors here all came from a man aged 55 to 70 who had recovered from COVID-19.

The chain is built from TRBV5-1 and TRBJ1-4; 9 nucleotides line up with TRBD1. Trimming removed 4 bases from V and 8 bases from J; junction bases left unmatched: 21. The length of the CDR3 is 19 residues. Germline assignment: CDR1 SGHRS and CDR2 YFSETQ. CDR3 protein: CASSVRGQGGRFGREKLFF. The DNA of the CDR3 is TGCGCCAGCAGCGTCAGGGGACAGGGTGGGCGGTTCGGTCGCGAAAAACTGTTTTTT. Looking up the rest from reference TRBV5-1 and TRBJ1-4 gives the full variable domain: KAGVTQTPRYLIKTRGQQVTLSCSPISGHRSVSWYQQTPGQGLQFLFEYFSETQRNKGNFPGRFSGRQFSNSRSEMNVSTLELGDSALYLCASSVRGQGGRFGREKLFFGSGTQLSVL.

The gene calls are TRBV27 and TRBJ2-1; 7 bases are shared with TRBD1. The germline V gene encodes CDR1 MNHEY and CDR2 SMNVEV (reference sequence). V shed 7 bases and J 9 bases; nucleotides not matched to a gene: 18. This CDR3 is 16 amino acids long. Written as DNA, the CDR3 is TGTGCCAGCACCGTAGGGGCCCTAGGGGGCTCTCGTGAGCAGTTCTTC. Its protein is CASTVGALGGSREQFF.

The chain employs TRBV6-5 and TRBJ2-1, with 8 bases matching TRBD2. V gave up 4 bases and J gave up 3 bases; unmatched junction bases: 8. The germline V gene encodes CDR1 MNHEY and CDR2 SVGAGI. The CDR3 runs to 16 residues. CDR3 protein: CASSSSSGFYYNEQFF. The CDR3 nucleotides are TGTGCCAGCAGTTCTTCTAGCGGGTTCTACTACAATGAGCAGTTCTTC.

The gene calls are TRBV23-1 and TRBJ2-1; 11 bases fit TRBD2. TRBV23-1 is noted as an ORF with a role that remains uncertain. Losses at the gene ends were 3 bases for V and 4 bases for J; bases not matched to a gene: 14. The CDR3 length is 19 residues. The CDR3 nucleotides read TGCGCCAGCAGTCAGTCTCCGGTAGCGGGAGGGCATGGGTACAATGAGCAGTTCTTC. Encoded protein: CASSQSPVAGGHGYNEQFF.

This clone was picked up one time. The rearrangement joins TRBV7-9 to TRBJ2-7, with D perhaps TRBD1 (6 bases). Germline CDR1 reads SEHNR; CDR2 reads FQNEAQ (reference sequence). V lost 3 bases and J 4 bases, leaving 13 bases between the germline ends. The CDR3 runs to 14 residues. CDR3 in amino acids: CASSFQGLGYEQYF. CDR3 nucleotides: TGTGCCAGCAGCTTCCAGGGGTTGGGTTACGAGCAGTACTTC.

The rearrangement joins TRBV18 to TRBJ2-6; 9 bases agree with TRBD1. The germline gives CDR1 KGHSH, CDR2 LQKENI. Trimming removed 5 bases from V and 1 base from J; junction bases left unmatched: 6. The CDR3 covers 17 residues. CDR3 loop: CASSVDRGSSGANVLTF. CDR3 in DNA: TGTGCCAGCTCAGTCGACAGGGGGTCTTCTGGGGCCAACGTCCTGACTTTC.

The CDR3 DNA reads TGTGCCAGCAGACCGGGACTAGCCTACAATGAGCAGTTCTTC. It translates to CASRPGLAYNEQFF. The chain employs TRBV6-5 and TRBJ2-1; 8 nucleotides agree with TRBD2. Germline lookup yields CDR1 MNHEY and CDR2 SVGAGI. The CDR3 sequence is 14 residues long. J was trimmed by 2 bases and V by 6 bases; bases with no gene match: 3.

The chain carries TRBV15 and TRBJ1-1; 7 positions match TRBD1. There are 16 residues in the CDR3. After removal of 1 base from V and 3 bases from J, the junction contained 8 bases not matched to a gene. CDR1 LNHNV and CDR2 YYDKDF come from the germline V gene (reference sequence). The CDR3 sequence is CATSRGPPGQHTEAFF. DNA of the CDR3: TGTGCCACCAGCAGAGGCCCGCCGGGACAGCACACTGAAGCTTTCTTT. The full variable domain, with the rest looked up from reference TRBV15 and TRBJ1-1, is DAMVIQNPRYQVTQFGKPVTLSCSQTLNHNVMYWYQQKSSQAPKLLFHYYDKDFNNEADTPDNFQSRRPNTSFCFLDIRSPGLGDTAMYLCATSRGPPGQHTEAFFGQGTRLTVV.

The chain employs TRBV9 and TRBJ1-5; D remains unclear. The CDR3 spans 13 residues. V shed 7 bases and J shed 0 bases, with 8 bases lying between them. Germline V gene data show CDR1 as SGDLS and CDR2 as YYNGEE. CDR3 nucleotides: TGTGCCAGCGGAGGCCTTAGCAATCAGCCCCAGCATTTT. It yields the protein CASGGLSNQPQHF. Looking up the rest from reference TRBV9 and TRBJ1-5 gives the full variable domain: DSGVTQTPKHLITATGQRVTLRCSPRSGDLSVYWYQQSLDQGLQFLIQYYNGEERAKGNILERFSAQQFPDLHSELNLSSLELGDSALYFCASGGLSNQPQHFGDGTRLSIL.

The genes are TRBV19 and TRBJ2-3; maybe TRBD2 (6 bases). Deletions cut 4 bases from V and 0 bases from J, with 8 bases between. The CDR3 runs to 14 residues. The germline V gene encodes CDR1 LNHDA and CDR2 SQIVND (reference sequence). DNA for the CDR3: TGTGCCAGTAGTAGCGGGACTAGCACAGATACGCAGTATTTT. This translates into CASSSGTSTDTQYF.

The chain has TRBV6-6 and TRBJ2-1; TRBD2 agrees at 7 bases. V was pared by 2 bases and J by 4 bases, with 2 bases of the junction left unmatched. Germline loops: CDR1 MNHNY, CDR2 SVGAGI (reference sequence). CDR3 length: 14 residues. CDR3 nucleotides: TGTGCCAGCAGTTACGGGGGGGTATACAATGAGCAGTTCTTC. Translating gives CASSYGGVYNEQFF.

The rearrangement joins TRBV7-8 to TRBJ2-6; 7 nucleotides match TRBD1. Germline CDR1 reads SGHVS; CDR2 reads FQNEAQ. The CDR3 totals 20 residues. The V and J ends lost 2 bases and 0 bases, in that order; junction bases with no gene match: 13. This CDR3 reads CASSLRTGVLPGSGANVLTF. In DNA form, the CDR3 reads TGTGCCAGCAGCTTACGGACAGGCGTCCTCCCTGGCTCTGGGGCCAACGTCCTGACTTTC.

The V gene is TRBV14, the J gene TRBJ2-5, with a possible D match to TRBD2 (6 bases). This CDR3 has 13 residues. Germline V gives CDR1 SGHDN, CDR2 FVKESK. Trimming removed 4 bases at V and 8 bases at J, with 14 bases between. For the CDR3, the DNA is TGTGCCAGCAGCCGAGGAGGGACGGAAACCCAGTACTTC. Translation: CASSRGGTETQYF.

V gene TRBV19 combines with J gene TRBJ2-1; D may be TRBD2 (10 bases). This CDR3 region has 18 residues. Germline V gene lookup returns CDR1 LNHDA and CDR2 SQIVND (reference sequence). V lost 6 bases and J lost 8, with 29 bases in between. For the CDR3, the DNA is TGTGCCAGTAGCAAGGACAGGGGTGGCCTAGCGGGAGATGATGAGCAGTTCTTC. Its translation: CASSKDRGGLAGDDEQFF.

This chain joins TRBV5-1 and TRBJ2-1; 12 nucleotides match TRBD2. Trimming cost V 1 base and J 8 bases; bases outside gene matches: 10. CDR1 and CDR2 (germline): SGHRS, YFSETQ. The length of the CDR3 is 17 residues. The DNA of the CDR3 is TGCGCCAGCAGCTTGATGACTAGCGGGAGTGTAGTGCATGAGCAGTTCTTC. Amino acids: CASSLMTSGSVVHEQFF.

The DNA of the CDR3 is TGTGCCAGCAGCCCATACCCCCGGGGGGGGGCGCGTATCGGGGAGCTGTTTTTT. Translation: CASSPYPRGGARIGELFF. This chain links TRBV3-1 (or the pseudogene TRBV3-2) with TRBJ2-2; 8 bases align to TRBD2. The CDR3 runs 18 residues. V lost 4 bases, J lost 7 bases, and 17 bases stayed unmatched. CDR1 LGHDT and CDR2 YNNKEL come from the germline V gene (reference sequence).

This chain links TRBV3-1 (or the pseudogene TRBV3-2) with TRBJ1-2, with D possibly TRBD1 on 5 matching bases. V was pared by 2 bases and J by 3 bases, with 10 bases between. Germline V CDR1 and CDR2: LGHDT, YNNKEL (reference sequence). This CDR3 is built from 14 residues. CDR3 coding DNA: TGTGCCAGCAGCCAATGGGGGGGAGACTATGGCTACACCTTC. This gives the protein CASSQWGGDYGYTF.

The chain employs TRBV10-3 and TRBJ1-5, with no clear D. Trimming shortened V by 8 bases and J by 0 bases, and 11 bases separated the two germline ends. Germline V gene lookup returns CDR1 ENHRY and CDR2 SYGVKD. CDR3 length: 14 residues. CDR3 sequence reads: CAIAPRGSNQPQHF. The CDR3, as DNA: TGTGCCATCGCCCCCCGGGGTAGCAATCAGCCCCAGCATTTT.

The chain carries TRBV2 and TRBJ2-3, with 7 bases identical to TRBD2. Per the germline V gene, CDR1 is SNHLY and CDR2 is FYNNEI. The CDR3 is 13 amino acids. V lost 7 bases, J lost 1 base, and 2 bases stayed unmatched. Here the CDR3 reads CASTAGGTDTQYF. CDR3 bases: TGTGCCAGCACGGCGGGGGGCACAGATACGCAGTATTTT.

The J gene is TRBJ2-7, the V gene TRBV9; 11 bases are shared with TRBD2. Germline CDR1 is SGDLS and CDR2 is YYNGEE. CDR3 length: 14 residues. J was trimmed by 4 bases and V by 2 bases; bases with no gene match: 2. The CDR3 loop is CASSVGLAAYEQYF. As DNA, the CDR3 is TGTGCCAGCAGCGTGGGACTAGCGGCGTACGAGCAGTACTTC.

This clone has just one count. The V and J genes are TRBV2 and TRBJ1-4; 8 nucleotides line up with TRBD1. Germline values: CDR1 SNHLY, CDR2 FYNNEI. This CDR3 is 14 amino acids long. V shed 7 bases, J shed 4 bases, and the junction held 5 bases outside the gene matches. The CDR3 nucleotides read TGTGCCAGCATACCACAGGGGGGTAATGAAAAACTGTTTTTT. Amino acids: CASIPQGGNEKLFF.

V and J are TRBV6-5 and TRBJ2-1, with 8 bases fitting TRBD2. The CDR3 consists of 13 residues. Germline lookup yields CDR1 MNHEY and CDR2 SVGAGI. After removal of 7 bases from V and 8 bases from J, the junction contained 7 bases not matched to a gene. CDR3 protein: CASTGLVTDEQFF. CDR3 DNA sequence: TGTGCCAGCACGGGACTAGTTACGGATGAGCAGTTCTTC.

Details on this clone: In the same sample, other DNA sequences code for this CDR3. This chain joins TRBV7-3 and TRBJ1-1; possible D gene TRBD1, 6 bases. Trimming removed 5 bases from V and 1 base from J, with 11 bases in between. Germline values: CDR1 SGHTA, CDR2 FQGTGA. This CDR3 region has 14 residues. The CDR3 loop reads CASSLGHSNTEAFF. The CDR3 DNA follows: TGTGCCAGCAGCCTGGGACATTCGAACACTGAAGCTTTCTTT.

This clone appeared a single time. J is TRBJ2-5 and V is TRBV7-3; D unclear. The V gene's germline CDR1 is SGHTA and CDR2 FQGTGA. Deletions cut 0 bases from V and 4 bases from J, with 12 bases between. This CDR3 spans 15 amino acids. Here the CDR3 reads CASSLTASRRETQYF. For the CDR3, the DNA is TGTGCCAGCAGCTTAACGGCCTCAAGGAGAGAGACCCAGTACTTC.

The chain carries TRBV5-1 and TRBJ2-3, with no clear D. Trimming left V 2 bases short and J 2 bases short, with 9 bases between. Germline V gives CDR1 SGHRS, CDR2 YFSETQ. The CDR3 consists of 14 residues. The CDR3 nucleotides read TGCGCCAGCAGCTTCGGTCCTACCACAGATACGCAGTATTTT. Translating gives CASSFGPTTDTQYF.

The V call is TRBV5-1, the J call TRBJ2-5; TRBD1 might be the D (6 bases). The length of the CDR3 is 13 residues. Germline V gives CDR1 SGHRS, CDR2 YFSETQ. V was trimmed by 0 bases and J by 4 bases, leaving 7 bases between them. As DNA, the CDR3 is TGCGCCAGCAGCTTGGACAGGGTAGAGACCCAGTACTTC. It codes for CASSLDRVETQYF.

V and J are TRBV6-5 and TRBJ2-7; TRBD1 is a possible D gene (5 bases). The V and J ends lost 8 bases and 3 bases respectively, with 20 bases between them. In germline, CDR1 is MNHEY, CDR2 SVGAGI. This CDR3 has 15 amino acids. CDR3 loop: CASVPTQGSNYEQYF. As DNA, the CDR3 is TGTGCCAGCGTCCCTACCCAGGGATCCAACTACGAGCAGTACTTC.

Regarding this clone: Other DNA sequences from this sample encode an identical CDR3 as well. V usage is TRBV19 and J usage is TRBJ2-5; unclear D gene. The germline V gene has CDR1 LNHDA and CDR2 SQIVND (reference sequence). V lost 3 bases and J lost 5, with 4 bases in between. The CDR3 is made up of 11 amino acids. The CDR3 here is CASSIRETQYF. For the CDR3, the DNA is TGTGCCAGTAGTATCAGGGAGACCCAGTACTTC.